The 21 T cell receptor beta chains given below trace back to one sample, sequenced in a study of cytomegalovirus exposure and HLA in healthy donors. The table came from immunoSEQ multiplex PCR; TCRdb's copy has only in-frame clones and leaves some out. The sample consists of 55,000 to 80,000 clones, about 94% of them appearing once. Sequencing was carried out using PBMCs. The source of these receptors is a man younger than 35 in good health and CMV-seropositive.

The chain has TRBV30 and TRBJ1-1, with TRBD1 matching 11 bases. This CDR3 spans 15 amino acids. Germline assignment: CDR1 GTSNPN and CDR2 SVGIG (reference sequence). V gave up 1 base and J gave up 0 bases; unmatched junction bases: 1. The CDR3 protein is CAWSGTGGVNTEAFF. The CDR3 nucleotides read TGTGCCTGGAGTGGGACAGGGGGCGTGAACACTGAAGCTTTCTTT.

Remarks on this clone: The same CDR3 also results from other DNA sequences found in this sample. The chain recombines TRBV20-1 with TRBJ2-3; D is undetermined. The ends were cut back, 5 bases at V and 4 bases at J, with 7 bases in the middle. Germline V gene sequence: CDR1 DFQATT, CDR2 SNEGSKA (reference sequence). The CDR3 covers 11 residues. CDR3 amino acids: CSASLSDTQYF. The CDR3 nucleotides read TGCAGTGCTTCCTTATCAGATACGCAGTATTTT.

The chain employs TRBV4-1 and TRBJ2-3, with D tentatively TRBD2 (5 bases). The germline gives CDR1 MGHRA, CDR2 YSYEKL. This CDR3 contains 16 residues. Trimming cost V 1 base and J 4 bases, with 15 bases left between them. CDR3: CASSQGTRVSSDTQYF. For the CDR3, the DNA is TGCGCCAGCAGCCAAGGGACTCGGGTTAGTTCAGATACGCAGTATTTT.

The CDR3, as DNA: TGTGCCAGCAGTGAGGGAGGAGGACCCTACAATGAGCAGTTCTTC. The encoded protein is CASSEGGGPYNEQFF. V usage is TRBV6-1 and J usage is TRBJ2-1, with D possibly TRBD2 on 6 matching bases. The CDR3 length is 15 residues. The V end was cut by 3 bases, the J end by 2 bases, with 11 bases between. Per germline, CDR1 MNHNS and CDR2 SASEGT.

The J gene is TRBJ1-5, the V gene TRBV6-6, with 7 bases matching TRBD1. Per the germline V gene, CDR1 is MNHNY and CDR2 is SVGAGI (reference sequence). CDR3 length: 15 amino acids. With 0 bases clipped from V and 4 bases from J, the junction kept 3 bases outside the gene matches. As DNA, the CDR3 is TGTGCCAGCAGTTACTCAGGGGGCAGTAATCAGCCCCAGCATTTT. Translated: CASSYSGGSNQPQHF.

This chain connects TRBV7-9 to TRBJ2-7; D perhaps matches TRBD1 (5 bases). Germline V gene data show CDR1 as SEHNR and CDR2 as FQNEAQ (reference sequence). This CDR3 region has 12 residues. V shed 1 base and J shed 6 bases, with 7 bases lying between them. CDR3 region: CASSLGGSEQYF. CDR3 coding DNA: TGTGCCAGCAGCTTAGGGGGCTCCGAGCAGTACTTC. Looking up the rest from reference TRBV7-9 and TRBJ2-7 gives the full variable domain: DTGVSQNPRHKITKRGQNVTFRCDPISEHNRLYWYRQTLGQGPEFLTYFQNEAQLEKSRLLSDRFSAERPKGSFSTLEIQRTEQGDSAMYLCASSLGGSEQYFGPGTRLTVT.

The J gene is TRBJ1-5, the V gene TRBV28; no clear D gene. Germline V gives CDR1 MDHEN, CDR2 SYDVKM. The CDR3 is made up of 14 amino acids. Between the trimmed V and J ends, which lost 2 bases and 4 bases, there was a span of 9 bases. CDR3: CASSLTFGNQPQHF. The CDR3 DNA reads as TGTGCCAGCAGTTTAACATTCGGGAATCAGCCCCAGCATTTT.

The chain employs TRBV10-3 and TRBJ1-5, with D uncertain. The CDR3 spans 14 residues. Germline V CDR1 and CDR2: ENHRY, SYGVKD. With 2 bases removed from V and 2 bases from J, the gap between germline ends came to 7 bases. CDR3: CAISEATGNQPQHF. The CDR3 region has the DNA TGTGCCATCAGTGAGGCCACAGGCAATCAGCCCCAGCATTTT.

The CDR3 coding sequence is TGTGCCAGCAGCCTATCCTACGAGCAGTACTTC. It specifies CASSLSYEQYF. V usage is TRBV2 and J usage is TRBJ2-7; unclear D gene. Between the trimmed V and J ends, which lost 6 bases and 1 base, there was a span of 4 bases. The CDR3 length is 11 residues. CDR1 SNHLY and CDR2 FYNNEI come from the germline V gene.

This chain uses TRBV28 with TRBJ1-5; no clear D. Trimming removed 6 bases at V and 2 bases at J, with 20 bases between. From germline, CDR1 is MDHEN and CDR2 SYDVKM. The CDR3 runs 17 residues. The CDR3, as DNA: TGTGCCAGCAGACCTCCGGGATGGAGGGTGGGCAATCAGCCCCAGCATTTT. Translation: CASRPPGWRVGNQPQHF. Full variable domain (missing parts from reference TRBV28 and TRBJ1-5): DVKVTQSSRYLVKRTGEKVFLECVQDMDHENMFWYRQDPGLGLRLIYFSYDVKMKEKGDIPEGYSVSREKKERFSLILESASTNQTSMYLCASRPPGWRVGNQPQHFGDGTRLSIL.

The gene calls are TRBV29-1 and TRBJ2-1, with TRBD2 as a possible D gene (6 bases). This CDR3 has 15 amino acids. V was cut by 7 bases and J by 6 bases, with 22 bases left in between. Germline V gene sequence: CDR1 SQVTM, CDR2 ANQGSEA. As DNA, the CDR3 is TGCAGCGCCTTGGCCCGATTGGGGGGTGGCAATGAGCAGTTCTTC. Residues: CSALARLGGGNEQFF.

The gene calls are TRBV29-1 and TRBJ2-7; TRBD1 agrees at 9 bases. The CDR3 has 12 residues. CDR1 and CDR2 (germline): SQVTM, ANQGSEA. J was trimmed by 6 bases and V by 5 bases; bases with no gene match: 5. The CDR3 bases are TGCAGCGTTTGGGACAGGGTACGCGAGCAGTACTTC. Amino acids: CSVWDRVREQYF.

This clone was observed a few times. Other DNA sequences in the sample encode the same CDR3. This sequence joins TRBV9 and TRBJ2-3; 7 nucleotides align to TRBD1. The germline gives CDR1 SGDLS, CDR2 YYNGEE. The CDR3 runs to 15 residues. The V segment lost 0 bases and the J segment 0 bases; nucleotides outside the gene matches: 1. DNA for the CDR3: TGTGCCAGCAGCGTAGAGGGGGCTAGCACAGATACGCAGTATTTT. This gives the protein CASSVEGASTDTQYF.

J is TRBJ1-5 and V is TRBV9, with a possible D match to TRBD1 (5 bases). CDR3 length: 14 amino acids. Germline V gene sequence: CDR1 SGDLS, CDR2 YYNGEE. With 5 bases removed from V and 1 base from J, the gap between germline ends came to 10 bases. The DNA of the CDR3 is TGTGCCAGCAGTACAACAGGAAGCAATCAGCCCCAGCATTTT. It specifies CASSTTGSNQPQHF. The full variable domain, in which reference TRBV9 and TRBJ1-5 provide the parts outside the CDR3, is DSGVTQTPKHLITATGQRVTLRCSPRSGDLSVYWYQQSLDQGLQFLIQYYNGEERAKGNILERFSAQQFPDLHSELNLSSLELGDSALYFCASSTTGSNQPQHFGDGTRLSIL.

The chain employs TRBV14 and TRBJ2-3, with 7 nucleotides matching TRBD2. The V segment lost 0 bases and the J segment 5 bases; nucleotides outside the gene matches: 8. In germline, CDR1 is SGHDN, CDR2 FVKESK. This CDR3 has 16 amino acids. This chain's CDR3 is CASSQDLLGGRDTQYF. The DNA of the CDR3 is TGTGCCAGCAGCCAAGATTTATTGGGCGGGAGAGATACGCAGTATTTT.

This rearrangement joins TRBV6-5 to TRBJ1-2, with TRBD1 identical over 9 bases. The CDR3 sequence is 13 residues long. Looked up from germline, CDR1 is MNHEY and CDR2 is SVGAGI. The trim removed 6 bases at V and 6 bases at J, leaving 5 bases unmatched. The CDR3 sequence is CASRPGQGHGYTF. CDR3 in DNA: TGTGCCAGCAGACCCGGACAGGGGCATGGCTACACCTTC.

This sequence joins TRBV28 and TRBJ1-2, with 8 bases that match TRBD1. After removal of 6 bases from V and 4 bases from J, the junction contained 10 bases not matched to a gene. Germline CDR1 MDHEN, CDR2 SYDVKM. This CDR3 comprises 15 residues. CDR3 loop: CASSDTGGRGYGYTF. Here the CDR3 DNA reads TGTGCCAGCAGCGATACAGGGGGTCGGGGCTATGGCTACACCTTC.

V and J are TRBV9 and TRBJ2-3; 8 bases agree with TRBD2. The germline CDR1 and CDR2 sequences are SGDLS and YYNGEE. The CDR3 loop spans 13 amino acids. The V segment lost 6 bases and the J segment 1 base; nucleotides outside the gene matches: 1. CDR3 in amino acids: CASTTSGTDTQYF. DNA for the CDR3: TGTGCCAGCACGACTAGCGGCACAGATACGCAGTATTTT.

The rearrangement links TRBV7-9 to TRBJ2-1; 7 positions agree with TRBD2. CDR1 and CDR2 from the germline V gene are SEHNR and FQNEAQ (reference sequence). The CDR3 has 16 amino acids. V trimming: 1 base; J trimming: 2 bases; junction bases outside the gene matches: 5. CDR3 protein: CASSLVAREPYNEQFF. The CDR3 region has the DNA TGTGCCAGCAGCTTAGTTGCGCGGGAGCCCTACAATGAGCAGTTCTTC.

The chain is built from TRBV5-1 and TRBJ2-3, with a possible D match to TRBD1 (6 bases). Deletions cut 0 bases from V and 5 bases from J, with 10 bases between. CDR1 is SGHRS and CDR2 is YFSETQ in the germline V gene. This CDR3 has 14 residues. The CDR3 region has the DNA TGCGCCAGCAGCTTGGTGGGGGCGGGAGATACGCAGTATTTT. Translated, it gives CASSLVGAGDTQYF. Filled out from reference TRBV5-1 and TRBJ2-3, the complete variable domain reads KAGVTQTPRYLIKTRGQQVTLSCSPISGHRSVSWYQQTPGQGLQFLFEYFSETQRNKGNFPGRFSGRQFSNSRSEMNVSTLELGDSALYLCASSLVGAGDTQYFGPGTRLTVL.

V usage is TRBV7-9 and J usage is TRBJ1-1; no clear D gene. The CDR3 extends over 11 amino acids. Germline lookup yields CDR1 SEHNR and CDR2 FQNEAQ (reference sequence). V was trimmed by 0 bases and J by 11 bases, leaving 7 bases between them. Here the CDR3 DNA reads TGTGCCAGCAGCTTAGCGCAGTGGGCTTTCTTT. This translates into CASSLAQWAFF.